The 8 T cell receptor beta chains presented below share a single source sample, sequenced in a study of blood T cells in healthy people across ages. A sample-barcoded 5' primer and a J-beta primer mix were used in a second PCR of about 7 to 12 cycles. From the 5' RACE reads, TCRdb called clonotypes with MiXCR, one entry per CDR3 protein. This sample has some 1.5 million distinct CDR3 sequences, with about 28% found just once. The specimen sequenced was blood. Source of these receptors: a woman younger than 45 in good health.

CDR3 DNA sequence: TGTGCCAGCAGTACCCAAGAGGACTCACCCCTCCACTTT. This codes for CASSTQEDSPLHF. The genes are TRBV12-3 or TRBV12-4 and TRBJ1-6, with unresolved D. The V and J ends lost 5 bases and 10 bases respectively, with 12 bases between them. The CDR3 totals 13 residues.

This clonotype was recorded a few times. The J gene is TRBJ2-4, the V gene TRBV9; the D gene is possibly TRBD2 (5 bases). Germline values: CDR1 SGDLS, CDR2 YYNGEE. Trimming shortened V by 4 bases and J by 6 bases, and 17 bases separated the two germline ends. The CDR3 has 15 amino acids. The CDR3 nucleotides are TGTGCCAGCAGCCCTCGGGGTGAGATGGGAAACATTCAGTACTTC. Protein: CASSPRGEMGNIQYF. Full variable domain (outside the CDR3, taken from reference TRBV9 and TRBJ2-4): DSGVTQTPKHLITATGQRVTLRCSPRSGDLSVYWYQQSLDQGLQFLIQYYNGEERAKGNILERFSAQQFPDLHSELNLSSLELGDSALYFCASSPRGEMGNIQYFGAGTRLSVL.

The CDR3 loop reads CASSPPNGEVGKNIQYF. CDR3 nucleotide sequence: TGCGCCAGCTCTCCCCCCAACGGGGAAGTGGGCAAAAACATTCAGTACTTC. This chain joins TRBV5-1 and TRBJ2-4; maybe TRBD2 (5 bases). The V end was cut by 7 bases, the J end by 3 bases, with 23 bases between. The CDR3 spans 17 residues. CDR1 and CDR2 (germline): SGHRS, YFSETQ. The full variable domain, its missing parts supplied by reference TRBV5-1 and TRBJ2-4, is KAGVTQTPRYLIKTRGQQVTLSCSPISGHRSVSWYQQTPGQGLQFLFEYFSETQRNKGNFPGRFSGRQFSNSRSEMNVSTLELGDSALYLCASSPPNGEVGKNIQYFGAGTRLSVL.

This clonotype was observed a few times. The rearrangement joins TRBV4-2 to TRBJ2-4, with 8 positions matching TRBD2. J gave up 8 bases and V 0 bases, and 6 bases lay outside the gene matches. CDR1 LGHNA and CDR2 YNFKEQ come from the germline V gene. This CDR3 is built from 15 residues. CDR3 bases: TGTGCCAGCAGCCAAGATCCGGGGCGGGGGGACATTCAGTACTTC. Translation gives CASSQDPGRGDIQYF.

This clonotype came up many times. The chain joins TRBV14 to TRBJ1-6, with 7 bases aligning to TRBD1. Trimming cost V 0 bases and J 10 bases; bases outside gene matches: 9. The germline V gene encodes CDR1 SGHDN and CDR2 FVKESK. The length of the CDR3 is 16 residues. Here the CDR3 DNA reads TGTGCCAGCAGCCAAGATCGGACAGGAAGGTACTCACCCCTCCACTTT. Protein: CASSQDRTGRYSPLHF.

This clonotype was detected many times. The rearrangement joins TRBV29-1 to TRBJ2-7, with 11 bases fitting TRBD2. With V trimmed by 5 bases and J by 2 bases, 5 bases remained unmatched. In germline, CDR1 is SQVTM, CDR2 ANQGSEA. The CDR3 runs to 14 residues. The CDR3 protein is CSVPSGRSAYEQYF. The CDR3 DNA reads TGCAGCGTTCCTAGCGGGAGGTCAGCCTACGAGCAGTACTTC.

This clonotype was seen a handful of times. J is TRBJ2-3 and V is TRBV20-1, with 15 positions matching TRBD2. Germline V gene data show CDR1 as DFQATT and CDR2 as SNEGSKA (reference sequence). The CDR3 contains 15 residues. J gave up 3 bases and V 5 bases, and 3 bases lay outside the gene matches. Written as DNA, the CDR3 is TGCAGTGCTCCAGGACTAGCGGGGGGGACAGATACGCAGTATTTT. Translating it yields CSAPGLAGGTDTQYF.

This clonotype showed up just a few times. The chain employs TRBV24-1 and TRBJ2-1, with D perhaps matching TRBD2 (5 bases). The CDR3 has 12 amino acids. Germline loops: CDR1 KGHDR, CDR2 SFDVKD. Trimming pared 12 bases from V and 6 bases from J, leaving 14 bases between. This CDR3 is CAAAGDPNEQFF. The CDR3 DNA follows: TGTGCCGCGGCCGGGGATCCCAATGAGCAGTTCTTC.